This T cell receptor beta chain came from a study of vaccination and CD4 T cells after COVID-19. A note on this clonotype: Its antigen is unknown.

Sequencing of DNA taken from cultured CD4+ T cells relied on the Oncomine TCR Beta short-read assay. MiXCR, run by TCRdb on the PCR reads, gives a single entry per CDR3 protein. The table lists roughly 8,000 distinct CDR3 sequences, 50% of them singletons, with 24% in the top ten. Trimming left V 2 bases short and J 3 bases short, with 9 bases between. The CDR3 extends over 14 amino acids. Germline CDR1 and CDR2: MNHEY and SVGEGT. As for treatment: approximately nine-day PBMC culture with coronavirus spike peptide pools or control peptides (ViraFEST assay). Ahead of the COVID-19 pandemic (2011-2018), the CD4+ T cells of the unexposed donor were collected. Each of days 3 and 7 saw half the medium replaced by fresh IL-2 medium.

The chain employs TRBV6-2 or TRBV6-3 and TRBJ2-3, with D unresolved. Source material: CD4+ T cells from blood, cultured in vitro. This receptor was taken from a human donor in good health. The DNA for the CDR3 is TGTGCCAGCAGTTACGAGACACAGACAGATACGCAGTATTTT. Translated: CASSYETQTDTQYF.